One T cell receptor (beta chain) is described in this entry. CDR1 is MNHEY and CDR2 is SMNVEV in the germline V gene (reference sequence). V lost 3 bases and J lost 0; bases outside the gene matches: 6. The CDR3 covers 16 residues. This specimen belongs to a study of shared clonotypes between healthy human individuals. Study at large: Researchers assigned three CD4 naive, three CD4 memory, two CD8 naive and one CD8 memory plate to each donor.

Some clones are missing from TCRdb's copy, which holds only in-frame ones; the method was immunoSEQ multiplex PCR. The table includes 180,000 or so clones, 80% to 95% detected once. The TCR comes from a woman in her twenties or thirties in good health. The material sequenced was naive CD4+ T cells sorted from blood. The subset denotes: CD45RA+ positively selected. The chain combines TRBV27 with TRBJ2-7; 9 nucleotides match TRBD1. The CDR3 nucleotides are TGTGCCAGCAGTTTCTACCTGGGACAGGGCTCCTACGAGCAGTACTTC. This codes for CASSFYLGQGSYEQYF.